The T cell receptor (beta chain) described here comes from a study of spatial heterogeneity in lung cancer. Study in general: Fewer alpha-chain than beta-chain sequences were consistently detected. Whole-study findings and limits: Ubiquitous, expanded tumor-derived TCRs were more frequently observed in blood at resection than at follow-up.

One entry per CDR3 protein, called by TCRdb with MiXCR from the 5' RACE reads. The sample has 90,000 or so distinct CDR3 sequences, approximately 8.5% seen once. In this sample, this clonotype turned up many times. Its antigen remains unknown. Documented time point: sample taken at primary tumor resection. Whole RNA came from tumor, nontumor lung or frozen PBMC and was sequenced without being sorted. The TCR originated in a male donor with early-stage non-small cell lung cancer. This material consisted of PBMCs, taken at surgery.

This CDR3 reads CASSLGSAAYEQYF. The CDR3 region has the DNA TGTGCCAGCAGCTTAGGATCGGCCGCCTACGAGCAGTACTTC. The chain joins TRBV7-9 to TRBJ2-7; D gene ambiguous. The CDR3 covers 14 residues. The V gene's germline CDR1 is SEHNR and CDR2 FQNEAQ (reference sequence). The V end lost 1 base, the J end lost 2 bases, and 9 bases lay between the germline ends.